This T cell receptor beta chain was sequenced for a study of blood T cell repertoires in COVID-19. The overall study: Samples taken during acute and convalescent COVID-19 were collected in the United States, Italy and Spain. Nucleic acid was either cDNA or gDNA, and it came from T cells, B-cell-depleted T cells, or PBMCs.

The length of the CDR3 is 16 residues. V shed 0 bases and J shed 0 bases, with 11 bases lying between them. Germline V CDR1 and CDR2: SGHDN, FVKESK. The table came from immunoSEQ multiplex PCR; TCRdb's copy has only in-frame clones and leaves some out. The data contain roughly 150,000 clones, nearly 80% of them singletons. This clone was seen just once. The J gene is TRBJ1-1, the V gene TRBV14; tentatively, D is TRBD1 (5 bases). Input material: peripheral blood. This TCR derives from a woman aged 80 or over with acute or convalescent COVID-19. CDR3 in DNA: TGTGCCAGCAGCCAAGATTGGGGCACGGTGAACACTGAAGCTTTCTTT. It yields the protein CASSQDWGTVNTEAFF.